The clone carrying this T cell receptor beta chain was counted only a few times. Its antigen is not known. The sample belongs to a study of blood T cells in healthy people across ages. Regarding the study as a whole: Estimates based on one million T cells were treated as lower bounds. Researchers report that TCR beta diversity correlated strongly with naive T cell percentage.

Using a J-beta primer mix together with a sample-barcoded 5' primer, a second PCR was run for roughly 6 to 12 cycles. Each TCR beta cDNA got a 12-nucleotide random molecular identifier. TCRdb re-called the 5' RACE reads with MiXCR, one entry per CDR3 protein. The sample has about 680,000 distinct CDR3 sequences, roughly 49% seen once; the top ten hold around a third. The draw of peripheral blood yielded roughly 10 milliliters from each donor. This CDR3 has 15 amino acids. J lost 6 bases, V lost 2 bases, and 8 bases had no gene match. Germline values: CDR1 DFQATT, CDR2 SNEGSKA (reference sequence). The chain combines TRBV20-1 with TRBJ2-1; 9 bases are shared with TRBD2. Sample: blood. This clonotype was sampled from a woman aged 60-70 years in good health. The CDR3 sequence is CSARRWAGGGNEQFF. CDR3 DNA sequence: TGCAGTGCTAGACGATGGGCGGGAGGGGGCAATGAGCAGTTCTTC.